The next 15 T cell receptor beta chains were all read from a single sample in a study of blood T cell repertoires in COVID-19 (dated by TCRdb to between 2020 and 2021). Libraries were prepared through the immunoSEQ multiplex PCR assay. This is the immuneACCESS table as TCRdb keeps it, with only in-frame sequences that have V and J called. A part of the clones is gone; compared with another copy, unresolved V genes explain less than half, and the rest is unexplained. The table for this sample lists approximately 150,000 clones; about 87% of them were counted only once. The top ten clones comprise roughly 37% of the sample. The sequenced material came from peripheral blood. These receptors came from a man aged 45-60 years who had recovered from COVID-19.

V and J are TRBV3-1 (or the pseudogene TRBV3-2) and TRBJ1-6; weak D call: TRBD1 (6 bases). The germline CDR1 and CDR2 sequences are LGHDT and YNNKEL (reference sequence). V lost 4 bases to trimming and J lost 0 bases, with 10 bases between them. The CDR3 covers 16 residues. CDR3 nucleotide sequence: TGTGCCAGCAGCCGACAGGTGAGCTCCTATAATTCACCCCTCCACTTT. Protein product: CASSRQVSSYNSPLHF.

The chain uses TRBV7-2 and TRBJ2-3; the D gene is possibly TRBD2 (5 bases). The CDR3 runs 16 residues. Per germline, CDR1 SGHTA and CDR2 FQGNSA. V was clipped by 2 bases and J by 0 bases, with 12 bases between them. The CDR3 spells CASSLWAGYSTDTQYF. CDR3 DNA sequence: TGTGCCAGCAGCTTATGGGCGGGTTATAGCACAGATACGCAGTATTTT. The variable domain in full, completed from reference TRBV7-2 and TRBJ2-3, reads GAGVSQSPSNKVTEKGKDVELRCDPISGHTALYWYRQSLGQGLEFLIYFQGNSAPDKSGLPSDRFSAERTGGSVSTLTIQRTQQEDSAVYLCASSLWAGYSTDTQYFGPGTRLTVL.

The CDR3 protein is CASSPGMNEKLFF. CDR3 DNA sequence: TGTGCCAGCAGCCCCGGGATGAATGAAAAACTGTTTTTT. This chain joins TRBV27 and TRBJ1-4; no firm D call. In germline, CDR1 is MNHEY, CDR2 SMNVEV (reference sequence). This CDR3 has 13 amino acids. V was shortened by 6 bases and J by 5 bases, with 10 bases between the two germline ends.

The rearrangement joins TRBV7-9 to TRBJ2-3; TRBD2 matches 13 bases. V lost 6 bases and J lost 2; bases outside the gene matches: 5. The CDR3 runs to 16 residues. The germline V gene has CDR1 SEHNR and CDR2 FQNEAQ (reference sequence). The CDR3 sequence: CASSETSGGVTDTQYF. DNA for the CDR3: TGTGCCAGCAGTGAAACTAGCGGGGGGGTCACAGATACGCAGTATTTT.

This clone has just a few counts. This rearrangement joins TRBV12-3 or TRBV12-4 to TRBJ1-4; the D gene is possibly TRBD1 (5 bases). V was clipped by 4 bases and J by 14 bases, with 17 bases between them. The CDR3 loop spans 13 amino acids. CDR3 nucleotides: TGTGCCAGCAGTTGGGGGGAACGGGGGGTGCTGTTTTTT. This codes for CASSWGERGVLFF.

The rearrangement uses TRBV7-2 and TRBJ1-2, with D perhaps matching TRBD1 (5 bases). The CDR3 consists of 15 residues. V dropped 5 bases and J dropped 0 bases, with 13 bases sitting between them. CDR1 and CDR2 (germline): SGHTA, FQGNSA. DNA of the CDR3: TGTGCCAGCAGCCCACAGGAAGGAACTAACTATGGCTACACCTTC. It is translated as CASSPQEGTNYGYTF.

This clone was detected only once. This chain uses TRBV6-5 with TRBJ1-2, with D possibly TRBD1 on 5 matching bases. The V gene's germline CDR1 is MNHEY and CDR2 SVGAGI. This CDR3 spans 13 amino acids. The germline V and J ends were trimmed by 6 bases and 7 bases, with 15 bases remaining between them. In nucleotides, the CDR3 is TGTGCCAGCAGGGGGGGGACCCCTTTTGGCTACACCTTC. Translation: CASRGGTPFGYTF.

The rearrangement uses TRBV7-2 and TRBJ2-1; 7 bases fit TRBD1. CDR3 length: 14 amino acids. The V segment lost 5 bases and the J segment 5 bases; nucleotides outside the gene matches: 6. CDR1 is SGHTA, CDR2 FQGNSA, per germline. CDR3 protein: CASSPGTADNEQFF. CDR3 bases: TGTGCCAGCAGCCCAGGGACAGCGGACAATGAGCAGTTCTTC. The variable domain in full, completed from reference TRBV7-2 and TRBJ2-1, reads GAGVSQSPSNKVTEKGKDVELRCDPISGHTALYWYRQSLGQGLEFLIYFQGNSAPDKSGLPSDRFSAERTGGSVSTLTIQRTQQEDSAVYLCASSPGTADNEQFFGPGTRLTVL.

The chain has TRBV14 and TRBJ2-7; D may be TRBD1 (5 bases). The CDR3 runs 14 residues. Germline-derived CDR1 and CDR2 are SGHDN and FVKESK. V shed 0 bases and J shed 1 base, with 7 bases lying between them. CDR3 loop: CASSQETASYEQYF. DNA for the CDR3: TGTGCCAGCAGCCAAGAGACAGCTTCCTACGAGCAGTACTTC. Full variable domain (outside the CDR3, taken from reference TRBV14 and TRBJ2-7): EAGVTQFPSHSVIEKGQTVTLRCDPISGHDNLYWYRRVMGKEIKFLLHFVKESKQDESGMPNNRFLAERTGGTYSTLKVQPAELEDSGVYFCASSQETASYEQYFGPGTRLTVT.

The chain carries TRBV7-2 and TRBJ2-2, with D maybe TRBD2 (6 bases). The CDR3 sequence is 15 residues long. Per germline, CDR1 SGHTA and CDR2 FQGNSA. V was trimmed by 5 bases and J by 3 bases, leaving 13 bases between them. CDR3 sequence (DNA): TGTGCCAGCAGCCCTCGACTAGGAGACACCGGGGAGCTGTTTTTT. Translating gives CASSPRLGDTGELFF. Variable domain in full (rest from reference TRBV7-2 and TRBJ2-2): GAGVSQSPSNKVTEKGKDVELRCDPISGHTALYWYRQSLGQGLEFLIYFQGNSAPDKSGLPSDRFSAERTGGSVSTLTIQRTQQEDSAVYLCASSPRLGDTGELFFGEGSRLTVL.

The rearrangement links TRBV6-6 to TRBJ2-3; 14 bases are a match to TRBD2. The CDR3 has 14 amino acids. V dropped 6 bases and J dropped 4; count of bases not matched to a gene: 0. Germline-derived CDR1 and CDR2 are MNHNY and SVGAGI (reference sequence). CDR3 coding DNA: TGTGCCAGCAGGACTAGCGGGGGGGCAGATACGCAGTATTTT. Its translation is CASRTSGGADTQYF.

The sample holds one count of this clone. This chain uses TRBV6-5 with TRBJ2-3; D unresolved. Germline CDR1 MNHEY, CDR2 SVGAGI. V dropped 4 bases and J dropped 1 base, with 6 bases sitting between them. CDR3 length: 13 amino acids. CDR3 in amino acids: CASSSSGTDTQYF. For the CDR3, the DNA is TGTGCCAGCAGTTCCTCCGGCACAGATACGCAGTATTTT.

The rearrangement joins TRBV4-1 to TRBJ1-6, with 7 bases that match TRBD1. Looked up from germline, CDR1 is MGHRA and CDR2 is YSYEKL. The CDR3 runs 15 residues. Germline trimming cut 1 base from V and 4 bases from J; bases unmatched to any gene: 1. The CDR3 reads CASSQGQGYNSPLHF. The CDR3 DNA sequence: TGCGCCAGCAGCCAAGGACAGGGATATAATTCACCCCTCCACTTT.

This chain connects TRBV6-4 to TRBJ1-1, with 8 nucleotides matching TRBD1. The CDR3 covers 15 residues. Germline CDR1 and CDR2: MRHNA and SNTAGT. J lost 1 base, V lost 2 bases, and 3 bases had no gene match. CDR3 sequence (DNA): TGTGCCAGCAGTGACGCGGACAGGGCGAACACTGAAGCTTTCTTT. It specifies CASSDADRANTEAFF.

V and J are TRBV19 and TRBJ1-1; D is perhaps TRBD1 (6 bases). This CDR3 has 16 amino acids. The germline gives CDR1 LNHDA, CDR2 SQIVND (reference sequence). The ends were cut back, 7 bases at V and 5 bases at J, with 23 bases in the middle. The CDR3 reads CASKDWATGSETEAFF. CDR3 in DNA: TGTGCCAGTAAGGATTGGGCGACAGGATCTGAGACTGAAGCTTTCTTT.